This T cell receptor (beta chain) was recorded in a study of blood T cell repertoires in COVID-19. Study summary: PBMCs, B-cell-depleted T cells, or T cells were the source of the cDNA or gDNA that made up the material.

Seattle researchers signed up patients amid active infection and tracked them longitudinally. Original processing notes: Scientists estimated how many nucleated cells there were by amplifying reference gene primers. Generated by immunoSEQ multiplex PCR, the TCRdb table keeps only in-frame clones and is missing some. V, J and clone size are taken as reported in that table, and D and trimming were inferred from the DNA itself. The sample holds under 250,000 clones, more than 70% seen once. This CDR3 is built from 15 residues. V lost 3 bases to trimming and J lost 7 bases; unmatched junction nucleotides: 8. Germline V gene sequence: CDR1 LGHNA, CDR2 YSLEER.

The source of this sequence is a woman aged 25-40 years with COVID-19, enrolled during active disease. The sample consisted of peripheral blood. The chain recombines TRBV4-3 with TRBJ1-2; 10 nucleotides agree with TRBD1. The chain's CDR3 is CASSQGTGVSSGYTF. The CDR3, as DNA: TGCGCCAGCAGCCAGGGGACAGGGGTGAGCAGTGGCTACACCTTC.